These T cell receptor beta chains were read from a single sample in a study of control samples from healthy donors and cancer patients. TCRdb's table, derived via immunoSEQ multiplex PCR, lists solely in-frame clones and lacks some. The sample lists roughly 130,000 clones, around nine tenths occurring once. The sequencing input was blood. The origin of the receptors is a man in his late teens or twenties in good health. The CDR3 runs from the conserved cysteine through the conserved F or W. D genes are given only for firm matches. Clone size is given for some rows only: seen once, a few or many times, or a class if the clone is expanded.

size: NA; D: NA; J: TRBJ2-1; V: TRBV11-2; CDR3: CASSYTQEQFF; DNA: TGTGCCAGCAGCTACACACAAGAGCAGTTCTTC
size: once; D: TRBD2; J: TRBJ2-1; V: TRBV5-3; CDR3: CARTSSGGGPLYNEQFF; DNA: TGTGCCAGAACCTCAAGCGGGGGAGGGCCTCTCTACAATGAGCAGTTCTTC
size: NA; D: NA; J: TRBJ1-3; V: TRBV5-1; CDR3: CASSLGENAGNTIYF; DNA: TGCGCCAGCAGCTTGGGGGAAAATGCTGGAAACACCATATATTTT
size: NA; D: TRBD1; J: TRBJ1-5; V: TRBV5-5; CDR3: CASSRNRGGGQSAQHF; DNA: TGTGCCAGCAGCCGCAACAGGGGAGGAGGGCAATCAGCCCAGCATTTT
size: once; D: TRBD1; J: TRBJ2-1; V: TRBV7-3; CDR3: CASSQTGGVLDEQFF; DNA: TGTGCCAGCAGTCAGACAGGGGGGGTTTTGGATGAGCAGTTCTTC
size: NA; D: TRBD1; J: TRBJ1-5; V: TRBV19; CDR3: CASSITGGIQPQHF; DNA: TGTGCCAGTAGTATTACAGGGGGCATTCAGCCCCAGCATTTT
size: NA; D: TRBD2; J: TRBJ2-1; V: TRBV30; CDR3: CAWSRKGLADNEQFF; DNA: TGTGCCTGGAGCAGAAAGGGACTAGCGGACAATGAGCAGTTCTTC
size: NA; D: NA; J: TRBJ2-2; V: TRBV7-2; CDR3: CASSLLGAGELFF; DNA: TGTGCCAGCAGCTTGCTAGGGGCCGGGGAGCTGTTTTTT
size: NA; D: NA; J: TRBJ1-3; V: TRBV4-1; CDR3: CASSPRIRAESGNTIYF; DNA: TGCGCCAGCAGCCCTCGGATAAGGGCCGAATCTGGAAACACCATATATTTT
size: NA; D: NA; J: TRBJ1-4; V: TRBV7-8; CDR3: CASSLEQGRDEKLFF; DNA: TGTGCCAGCAGCTTAGAACAGGGAAGGGATGAAAAACTGTTTTTT
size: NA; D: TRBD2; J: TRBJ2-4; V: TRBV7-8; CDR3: CASSPSGGGKNIQYF; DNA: TGTGCCAGCAGCCCGAGCGGGGGTGGCAAAAACATTCAGTACTTC
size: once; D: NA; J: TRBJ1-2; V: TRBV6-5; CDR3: CASATGLSGYTF; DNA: TGTGCCAGCGCCACAGGGCTAAGCGGCTACACCTTC
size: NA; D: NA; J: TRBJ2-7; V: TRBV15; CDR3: CATSVGHAYEQYF; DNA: TGTGCCACCAGCGTCGGACACGCCTACGAGCAGTACTTC
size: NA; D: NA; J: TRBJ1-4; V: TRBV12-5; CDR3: CASGLREWDKGIGTNEKLFF; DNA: TGTGCTAGTGGTTTGCGGGAGTGGGACAAGGGAATCGGGACTAATGAAAAACTGTTTTTT
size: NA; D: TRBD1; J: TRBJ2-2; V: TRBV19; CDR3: CASSILDRETGELFF; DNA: TGTGCCAGTAGTATATTGGACAGGGAAACCGGGGAGCTGTTTTTT
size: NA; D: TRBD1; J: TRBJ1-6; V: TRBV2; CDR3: CASRSNGDRGDSPLHF; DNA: TGTGCCAGCAGGAGCAACGGGGACAGGGGTGATTCACCCCTCCACTTT
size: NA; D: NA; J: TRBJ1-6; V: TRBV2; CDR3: CASTIQGYNSPLHF; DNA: TGTGCCAGCACAATTCAGGGTTATAATTCACCCCTCCACTTT
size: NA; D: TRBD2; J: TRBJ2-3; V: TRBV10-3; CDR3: CAISDSDGGSSTDTQYF; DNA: TGTGCCATCAGTGATTCCGACGGGGGGTCGAGCACAGATACGCAGTATTTT
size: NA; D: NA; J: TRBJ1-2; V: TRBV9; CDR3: CASSSQGRGANYGYTF; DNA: TGTGCCAGCAGCTCACAGGGCAGGGGAGCTAACTATGGCTACACCTTC
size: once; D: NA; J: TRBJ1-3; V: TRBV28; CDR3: CASSGTLRGNTIYF; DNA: TGTGCCAGCAGTGGCACCTTGAGGGGAAACACCATATATTTT
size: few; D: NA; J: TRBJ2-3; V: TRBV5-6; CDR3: CASSLTSTDTQYF; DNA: TGTGCCAGCAGCTTGACTAGCACAGATACGCAGTATTTT
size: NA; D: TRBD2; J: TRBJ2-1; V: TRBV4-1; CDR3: CASSLGLAEYNEQFF; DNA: TGCGCCAGCAGCCTGGGACTAGCGGAATACAATGAGCAGTTCTTC
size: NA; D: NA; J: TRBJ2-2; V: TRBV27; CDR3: CASSLTGINTGELFF; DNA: TGTGCCAGCAGTTTAACGGGTATTAACACCGGGGAGCTGTTTTTT
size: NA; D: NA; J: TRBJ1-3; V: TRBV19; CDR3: CASSMEGTGNTIYF; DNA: TGTGCCAGTAGTATGGAGGGAACTGGAAACACCATATATTTT
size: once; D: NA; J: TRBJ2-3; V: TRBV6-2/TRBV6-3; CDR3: CASSYTRTDTQYF; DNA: TGTGCCAGCAGTTATACTCGCACAGATACGCAGTATTTT
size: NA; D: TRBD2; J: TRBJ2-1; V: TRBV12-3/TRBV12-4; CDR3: CASTREGLDEQFF; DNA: TGTGCCAGCACTCGGGAGGGCCTGGATGAGCAGTTCTTC
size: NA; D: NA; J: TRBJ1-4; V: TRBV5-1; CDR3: CASSLEGRFASGEKLFF; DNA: TGCGCCAGCAGCCTTGAAGGAAGGTTTGCCTCGGGAGAAAAACTGTTTTTT
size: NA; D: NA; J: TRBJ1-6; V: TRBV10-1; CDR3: CASSETGTPLHF; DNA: TGCGCCAGCAGTGAGACAGGGACGCCCCTCCACTTT
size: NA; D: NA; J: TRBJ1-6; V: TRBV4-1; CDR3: CASSPGVSYNSPLHF; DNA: TGCGCCAGCAGCCCAGGGGTTTCCTATAATTCACCCCTCCACTTT
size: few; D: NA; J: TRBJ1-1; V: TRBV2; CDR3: CASRGLANAEAFF; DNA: TGTGCCAGCAGGGGTCTGGCGAACGCTGAAGCTTTCTTT
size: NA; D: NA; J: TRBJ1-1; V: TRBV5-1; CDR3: CASSLAGGYTEAFF; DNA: TGCGCCAGCAGCTTGGCCGGAGGGTACACTGAAGCTTTCTTT
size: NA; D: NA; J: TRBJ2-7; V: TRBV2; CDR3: CASSVGGPYEQYF; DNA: TGTGCCAGCAGTGTGGGGGGACCCTACGAGCAGTACTTC
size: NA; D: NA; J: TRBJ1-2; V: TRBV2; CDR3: CASLFGRATGGYTF; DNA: TGTGCCAGCCTCTTCGGACGGGCGACGGGGGGCTACACCTTC
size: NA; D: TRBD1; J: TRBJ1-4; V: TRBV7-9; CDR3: CASSPRDRGREDEKLFF; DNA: TGTGCCAGCAGCCCCCGGGACAGGGGGCGCGAAGATGAAAAACTGTTTTTT
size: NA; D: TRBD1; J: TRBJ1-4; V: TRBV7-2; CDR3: CASSTDRGRKLFF; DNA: TGTGCCAGCAGCACGGACAGGGGGCGAAAACTGTTTTTT
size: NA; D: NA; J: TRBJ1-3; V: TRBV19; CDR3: CASRNDGSGNTIYF; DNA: TGTGCCAGTCGAAACGACGGCTCTGGAAACACCATATATTTT
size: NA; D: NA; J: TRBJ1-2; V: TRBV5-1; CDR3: CASSLVTGLYGYTF; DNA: TGCGCCAGCAGCTTGGTTACAGGCCTCTATGGCTACACCTTC
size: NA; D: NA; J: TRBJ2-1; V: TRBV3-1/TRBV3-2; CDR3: CASSQSSGLYNEQFF; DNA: TGTGCCAGCAGCCAATCCAGCGGGCTTTACAATGAGCAGTTCTTC
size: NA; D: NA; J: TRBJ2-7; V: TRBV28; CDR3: CASSLSAEAKYEQYF; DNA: TGTGCCAGCAGTTTATCCGCGGAGGCCAAATACGAGCAGTACTTC
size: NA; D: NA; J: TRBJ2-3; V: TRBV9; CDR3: CASSVVGTSTDTQYF; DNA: TGTGCCAGCAGCGTAGTGGGGACTAGCACAGATACGCAGTATTTT
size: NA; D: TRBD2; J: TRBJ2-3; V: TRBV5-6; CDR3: CASVASTSGTDTQYF; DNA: TGTGCCAGCGTAGCTAGTACTAGCGGCACAGATACGCAGTATTTT
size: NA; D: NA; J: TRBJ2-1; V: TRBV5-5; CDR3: CASSFSGSYNEQFF; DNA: TGTGCCAGCAGCTTTTCCGGCTCCTACAATGAGCAGTTCTTC
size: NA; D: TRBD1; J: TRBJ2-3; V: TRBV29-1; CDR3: CSAPGGGQGSTDTQYF; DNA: TGCAGCGCCCCGGGCGGGGGACAGGGCTCCACAGATACGCAGTATTTT
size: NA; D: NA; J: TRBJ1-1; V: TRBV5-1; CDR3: CASSLGSTEAFF; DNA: TGCGCCAGCAGCTTGGGCAGCACTGAAGCTTTCTTT
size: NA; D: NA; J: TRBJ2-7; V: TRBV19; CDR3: CASSIDGTYEQYF; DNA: TGTGCCAGTAGTATAGACGGCACCTACGAGCAGTACTTC
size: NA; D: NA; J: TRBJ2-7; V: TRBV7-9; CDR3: CASSPSGVLEQYF; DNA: TGTGCCAGCAGCCCATCCGGGGTCCTGGAGCAGTACTTC
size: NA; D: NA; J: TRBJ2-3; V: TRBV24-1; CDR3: CATSDLEGLSTDTQYF; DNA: TGTGCCACCAGTGATTTGGAAGGCCTTAGCACAGATACGCAGTATTTT